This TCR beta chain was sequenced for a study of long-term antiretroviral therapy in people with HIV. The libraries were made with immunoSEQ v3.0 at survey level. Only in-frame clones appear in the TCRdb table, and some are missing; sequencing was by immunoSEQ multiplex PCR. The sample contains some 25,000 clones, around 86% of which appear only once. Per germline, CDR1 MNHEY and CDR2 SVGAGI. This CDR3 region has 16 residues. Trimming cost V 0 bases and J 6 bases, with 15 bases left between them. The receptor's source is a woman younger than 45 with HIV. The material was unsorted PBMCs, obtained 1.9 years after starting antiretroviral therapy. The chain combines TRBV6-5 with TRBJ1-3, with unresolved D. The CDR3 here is CASSYSIRSSLNTIYF. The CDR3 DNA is TGTGCCAGCAGTTACTCGATCCGTTCCAGCTTAAACACCATATATTTT.